The clone carrying this TCR beta chain was recorded a few times. This CDR3 is 13 amino acids long. Trimming shortened V by 2 bases and J by 7 bases, and 11 bases separated the two germline ends. CDR1 and CDR2 (germline): KGHSH, LQKENI. The data are from a study of response to subunit inactivated influenza vaccine. TCRdb analysed the RT-PCR reads with MiXCR anew, one entry per CDR3 protein. The sample comprises about half a million distinct CDR3 sequences, around 8% of which are singletons, and about an eighth rests with the top ten. The rearrangement joins TRBV18 to TRBJ1-1; possible D gene TRBD1, 5 bases. This clonotype originated in a man between 50 and 70 years old who received an inactivated influenza vaccine. Specimen: PBMCs from blood, collected around 25 months after vaccination. The CDR3 DNA follows: TGTGCCAGCTCACCAAGTCGGGGGATTGAAGCTTTCTTT. Amino acid sequence: CASSPSRGIEAFF.